This T cell receptor (beta chain) was profiled in a study of regulatory T cells in long-lasting Graves disease. Overall study findings and caveats: Persistent disease preferred TRBV28, TRBJ1-2 and TRBJ2-5.

Trimming shortened V by 7 bases and J by 4 bases, and 16 bases separated the two germline ends. The CDR3 consists of 14 residues. Per germline, CDR1 MDHEN and CDR2 SYDVKM. Arm-PCR of CDR3 regions and iRepertoire HTBI primers were the basis on which TCR beta libraries were built. A single record per CDR3 protein comes from TCRdb applying MiXCR to the multiplex PCR reads. Among 520,000 or so distinct CDR3 sequences, approximately 12% were seen once, and the ten largest hold over 7%. This clonotype was counted ten times or more. The antigen remains unidentified. Time point noted: newly diagnosed GD, antithyroid drugs for less than 3 months. The TCR library used RNA extracted from PBMCs. Xi'an, China, was home to the endocrinology department that provided patients. A further study also used this sample, focusing on T cells in Graves' hyperthyroidism and ophthalmopathy. From that second work: Across 18 months, stable Graves' hyperthyroidism was marked by no progression to ophthalmopathy.

The clonotype originates from a woman in her twenties or thirties with Graves disease. Sequenced material: peripheral blood mononuclear cells (PBMCs), taken at new diagnosis, from a patient treated with antithyroid drugs. This rearrangement joins TRBV28 to TRBJ1-1; D not resolved. Written as DNA, the CDR3 is TGTGCCAGCATAAATTTAGGGTCCAGCACTGAAGCTTTCTTT. Its translation: CASINLGSSTEAFF.